Listed below are T cell receptor beta chains from one sample, sequenced in a study of shared clonotypes between healthy human individuals. Profiled with immunoSEQ multiplex PCR; TCRdb holds only in-frame clones, not every one. This table holds about 2.1 million clones, approximately 92% found once. The specimen sequenced was naive CD8+ T cells from PBMCs. The receptor source for this set is a man in his late teens or twenties in good health. Some clones in this sample may be carry-over from other donors' samples. The CDR3 runs from the conserved cysteine through the conserved F or W. The D gene is left open where the match is weak. Not all rows give a size; the values are once, few, many and, for expanded clones, a class.

d_call	v_call	clone_size	j_call	cdr3_aa	cdr3_nt
-	TRBV9	once	TRBJ1-2	CASSPRGTISYTF	TGTGCCAGCAGCCCGCGGGGGACGATAAGCTACACCTTC
TRBD1	TRBV19	-	TRBJ2-2	CASTQYRGAGELFF	TGTGCCAGTACCCAATACAGGGGGGCCGGGGAGCTGTTTTTT
-	TRBV2	-	TRBJ1-2	CASSELVGTERSYGYTF	TGTGCCAGCAGTGAACTCGTCGGGACCGAGCGCTCCTATGGCTACACCTTC
TRBD2	TRBV9	-	TRBJ2-2	CASSVATDGRAPGELFF	TGTGCCAGCAGCGTAGCTACTGACGGGAGGGCCCCCGGGGAGCTGTTTTTT
-	TRBV28	-	TRBJ1-5	CASSLYSLGGQANQPQHF	TGTGCCAGCAGTTTATACAGTCTAGGGGGACAAGCCAATCAGCCCCAGCATTTT
-	TRBV29-1	-	TRBJ2-7	CSVKQDYEQYF	TGCAGCGTTAAACAGGATTACGAGCAGTACTTC
TRBD2	TRBV4-2	-	TRBJ2-3	CASSQDPSGEAPDTQYF	TGTGCCAGCAGCCAAGATCCTAGCGGAGAAGCCCCAGATACGCAGTATTTT
-	TRBV2	-	TRBJ1-2	CASSKKPRSPANYGYTF	TGTGCCAGCAGTAAGAAACCTAGGTCCCCGGCTAACTATGGCTACACCTTC
-	TRBV2	-	TRBJ1-5	CASSASGINNQPQHF	TGTGCCAGCAGTGCCTCAGGGATCAACAATCAGCCCCAGCATTTT
-	TRBV2	-	TRBJ2-1	CASSDPFLRGRNDNEQFF	TGTGCCAGCAGTGACCCCTTTCTTAGGGGGAGAAACGACAATGAGCAGTTCTTC
-	TRBV6-5	-	TRBJ2-7	CASGHFYEQYF	TGTGCCAGCGGCCACTTCTACGAGCAGTACTTC
-	TRBV9	-	TRBJ2-7	CASSVALASYEQYF	TGTGCCAGCAGCGTAGCGCTAGCATCCTACGAGCAGTACTTC
-	TRBV27	once	TRBJ2-2	CASSLFARGATGELFF	TGTGCCAGCAGTTTATTTGCCAGGGGAGCCACCGGGGAGCTGTTTTTT
TRBD2	TRBV27	-	TRBJ2-2	CASRGLAVPGELFF	TGTGCCAGCAGGGGACTAGCAGTACCCGGGGAGCTGTTTTTT
-	TRBV28	-	TRBJ2-3	CASGFPLITGESTDTQYF	TGTGCTAGCGGGTTCCCGTTAATTACAGGGGAATCCACAGATACGCAGTATTTT
TRBD1	TRBV9	-	TRBJ1-1	CASSATPGGNTEAFF	TGTGCCAGCAGCGCGACTCCAGGGGGGAACACTGAAGCTTTCTTT
TRBD1	TRBV7-8	-	TRBJ2-7	CASSHTGAEQYF	TGTGCCAGCAGCCATACAGGGGCCGAGCAGTACTTC
TRBD1	TRBV5-6	-	TRBJ2-7	CASSPRDSSYEQYF	TGTGCCAGCAGCCCCAGGGACAGTTCCTACGAGCAGTACTTC
-	TRBV7-2	-	TRBJ2-1	CASSSRTGSYNEQFF	TGTGCCAGCAGCTCCCGGACTGGCTCCTACAATGAGCAGTTCTTC
-	TRBV6-5	-	TRBJ2-5	CASMQGRLLETQYF	TGTGCCAGCATGCAGGGGCGATTGTTAGAGACCCAGTACTTC